These 25 T cell receptor beta chains share one sample of origin, sequenced in a study of metastatic and nonmetastatic thyroid tumors (dated by TCRdb to between 2020 and 2021). Library prep was done by PCR. The sequencer was an Illumina HiSeq 4000. The public reads were quality trimmed at Q25 with fastp and then assembled into clones with MiXCR by TCRdb, keeping productive beta chains. For this sample the table gives 7,000 to 9,500 clones, of which over 20% were detected only once. The ten largest clones represent around a sixth of the sample. No treatment had been received by any patient before thyroid surgery. Sequences were obtained from tumor tissue. The receptors here all came from a female donor with papillary thyroid cancer or a benign thyroid nodule (not recorded which). Some clones in this sample may be carry-over from other donors' samples.

The chain joins TRBV19 to TRBJ1-5, with unresolved D. Looked up from germline, CDR1 is LNHDA and CDR2 is SQIVND (reference sequence). This CDR3 has 17 residues. Deletions cut 4 bases from V and 0 bases from J, with 16 bases between. CDR3 region: CASSNGYSLNSNQPQHF. The CDR3 DNA reads TGTGCCAGTAGTAATGGCTATTCCCTCAATAGCAATCAGCCCCAGCATTTT.

The chain combines TRBV30 with TRBJ2-2; TRBD2 matches at 7 bases. Germline trimming cut 2 bases from V and 1 base from J; bases unmatched to any gene: 10. The CDR3 has 17 residues. Germline V gene lookup returns CDR1 GTSNPN and CDR2 SVGIG (reference sequence). This chain's CDR3 is CAWSPLGGNRNTGELFF. The CDR3 coding sequence is TGTGCCTGGAGTCCCCTCGGGGGGAACAGGAACACCGGGGAGCTGTTTTTT.

This clone was detected ten times or more. One base away lies a much larger clone, so this may be a sequencing read error. The identical CDR3 is also encoded by other nucleotide sequences in the sample. J is TRBJ1-1 and V is TRBV5-6; no firm D call. V was shortened by 3 bases and J by 6 bases, with 12 bases between the two germline ends. The germline gives CDR1 SGHDT, CDR2 YYEEEE. This CDR3 contains 13 residues. CDR3 DNA: TGTGCCAGCAGCTGGGCGGGGAGCCCTGAAGCTTTCTTT. This sequence encodes CASSWAGSPEAFF. Full variable domain (rest looked up from reference TRBV5-6 and TRBJ1-1): DAGVTQSPTHLIKTRGQQVTLRCSPKSGHDTVSWYQQALGQGPQFIFQYYEEEERQRGNFPDRFSGHQFPNYSSELNVNALLLGDSALYLCASSWAGSPEAFFGQGTRLTVV.

This clone has only a few counts. This chain joins TRBV6-1 and TRBJ2-1, with 7 bases identical to TRBD2. This CDR3 spans 14 amino acids. Per the germline V gene, CDR1 is MNHNS and CDR2 is SASEGT. V gave up 7 bases and J gave up 4 bases; unmatched junction bases: 7. The CDR3 coding sequence is TGTGCCAGCACGGCGGGGGACCGTTACAATGAGCAGTTCTTC. As protein: CASTAGDRYNEQFF.

This clone was observed a few times. The chain uses TRBV10-3 and TRBJ1-4, with D unclear. Looked up from germline, CDR1 is ENHRY and CDR2 is SYGVKD. The CDR3 sequence is 13 residues long. V was pared by 8 bases and J by 0 bases, with 7 bases between. As DNA, the CDR3 is TGTGCCATCGGGGTTGCAACTAATGAAAAACTGTTTTTT. Protein: CAIGVATNEKLFF.

This clone is medium-sized. This chain links TRBV20-1 with TRBJ2-7; possible D gene TRBD1, 5 bases. The CDR3 contains 15 residues. Germline assignment: CDR1 DFQATT and CDR2 SNEGSKA (reference sequence). V was clipped by 4 bases and J by 2 bases, with 18 bases between them. The CDR3, as DNA: TGCAGTGCTATGGGTGCCGGTACAGGCCCCTACGAGCAGTACTTC. Amino acids: CSAMGAGTGPYEQYF.

V is TRBV6-5 and J is TRBJ2-3; D possibly corresponds to TRBD1 (7 bases). Germline loops: CDR1 MNHEY, CDR2 SVGAGI. The CDR3 runs to 17 residues. V was pared by 7 bases and J by 0 bases, with 20 bases between. As DNA, the CDR3 is TGTGCCAGCATGGTAGCAGGGGGGCGGGCTAGCACAGATACGCAGTATTTT. Protein product: CASMVAGGRASTDTQYF.

This clone has only a few counts. As DNA, the CDR3 is TGTGCCAGCTATCCGGGGGGGAACTCGTACGAGCAGTACTTC. It specifies CASYPGGNSYEQYF. The chain joins TRBV12-3 or TRBV12-4 to TRBJ2-7; 8 positions match TRBD2. V shed 8 bases, J shed 4 bases, and the junction held 10 bases outside the gene matches. There are 14 residues in the CDR3.

This clone was recorded many times. The J gene is TRBJ2-7, the V gene TRBV29-1; no clear D gene. The CDR3 has 8 amino acids. Per germline, CDR1 SQVTM and CDR2 ANQGSEA. V was trimmed by 8 bases and J by 4 bases, leaving 3 bases between them. Here the CDR3 DNA reads TGCAGCAATTACGAGCAGTACTTC. Encoded protein: CSNYEQYF.

This clone was counted between two and nine times. The gene calls are TRBV2 and TRBJ2-7; TRBD1 aligns across 9 bases. Germline V gene data show CDR1 as SNHLY and CDR2 as FYNNEI. V shed 6 bases, J shed 1 base, and the junction held 7 bases outside the gene matches. The CDR3 is made up of 15 amino acids. The CDR3 spells CASSRLGQGSYEQYF. In DNA, the CDR3 is TGTGCCAGCAGCAGGCTGGGACAGGGATCCTACGAGCAGTACTTC.

The V and J genes are TRBV20-1 and TRBJ2-7; 8 bases align to TRBD2. CDR3 size: 15 residues. Per the germline V gene, CDR1 is DFQATT and CDR2 is SNEGSKA (reference sequence). The V gene end was trimmed by 3 bases and the J gene end by 7 bases; junction bases not matched to a gene: 14. CDR3 protein: CSASRSGGGLGEQYF. The CDR3 DNA follows: TGCAGTGCTAGCCGCAGCGGGGGAGGGCTCGGGGAGCAGTACTTC.

This clone was seen more than once but under ten times. CDR3 region: CASRETELFF. The CDR3, as DNA: TGTGCCAGTAGAGAGACAGAGCTGTTTTTT. The genes are TRBV12-3 or TRBV12-4 and TRBJ2-2; D uncertain. Trimming left V 9 bases short and J 11 bases short, with 10 bases between. This CDR3 contains 10 residues.

V is TRBV11-1 and J is TRBJ2-5, with 7 bases identical to TRBD1. The CDR3 contains 14 residues. Germline V gene sequence: CDR1 SGHAT, CDR2 FQDESV (reference sequence). After removal of 5 bases from V and 2 bases from J, the junction contained 5 bases not matched to a gene. In DNA form, the CDR3 reads TGTGCCAGCAGCGTGAGGGGGCGGCAAGAGACCCAGTACTTC. Protein product: CASSVRGRQETQYF.

This clone came up many times. The chain has TRBV7-8 and TRBJ2-1, with D possibly matching TRBD1 (5 bases). The length of the CDR3 is 16 residues. V was cut by 4 bases and J by 0 bases, with 13 bases left in between. In germline, CDR1 is SGHVS, CDR2 FQNEAQ. CDR3 region: CASSSTTASSYNEQFF. The CDR3 DNA follows: TGTGCCAGCAGCTCAACGACAGCAAGCTCCTACAATGAGCAGTTCTTC.

This clone came up many times. The chain joins TRBV3-1 to TRBJ2-5; the match to TRBD2 covers 9 bases. The V segment lost 4 bases and the J segment 5 bases; nucleotides outside the gene matches: 8. This CDR3 comprises 15 residues. The germline CDR1 and CDR2 sequences are LGHDT and YNNKEL (reference sequence). The CDR3 loop reads CASSPIAGEVETQYF. CDR3 DNA sequence: TGTGCCAGCAGCCCAATAGCGGGAGAGGTGGAGACCCAGTACTTC.

This clone showed up many times. This chain uses TRBV9 with TRBJ2-5; D may correspond to TRBD1 or TRBD2 (6 bases each). This CDR3 has 13 amino acids. Germline V lookup: CDR1 SGDLS, CDR2 YYNGEE. The V and J ends lost 3 bases and 5 bases respectively, with 11 bases between them. CDR3 sequence: CASSAPGAETQYF. The DNA for the CDR3 is TGTGCCAGCAGCGCCCCGGGGGCGGAGACCCAGTACTTC.

The J gene is TRBJ1-1, the V gene TRBV12-3 or TRBV12-4; D remains ambiguous. The CDR3 spans 13 residues. V lost 7 bases and J 7 bases, leaving 16 bases between the germline ends. CDR3 loop: CASIMAGSIEAFF. The CDR3 DNA follows: TGTGCCAGCATAATGGCTGGGTCAATTGAAGCTTTCTTT.

This chain connects TRBV29-1 to TRBJ2-1, with 11 bases identical to TRBD2. Germline V gene lookup returns CDR1 SQVTM and CDR2 ANQGSEA. V shed 6 bases and J 7 bases; nucleotides not matched to a gene: 8. CDR3 length: 14 amino acids. In nucleotides, the CDR3 is TGCAGCGTCCTACTAGCGGGAGATCGGAATGAGCAGTTCTTC. It translates to CSVLLAGDRNEQFF.

This clone was seen repeatedly, ten times or more. The chain has TRBV5-1 and TRBJ1-6, with 8 bases aligning to TRBD1. V dropped 3 bases and J dropped 0; count of bases not matched to a gene: 11. This CDR3 spans 19 amino acids. CDR1 is SGHRS, CDR2 YFSETQ, per germline. The CDR3 loop is CASSSTFTGGGSYNSPLHF. CDR3 coding DNA: TGCGCCAGCAGCTCGACGTTTACAGGGGGGGGCTCCTATAATTCACCCCTCCACTTT. The whole variable domain, filled in from reference TRBV5-1 and TRBJ1-6, reads KAGVTQTPRYLIKTRGQQVTLSCSPISGHRSVSWYQQTPGQGLQFLFEYFSETQRNKGNFPGRFSGRQFSNSRSEMNVSTLELGDSALYLCASSSTFTGGGSYNSPLHFGNGTRLTVT.

This clone is categorized as medium-sized. The chain combines TRBV11-3 with TRBJ1-3, with 8 bases aligning to TRBD1. V lost 1 base, J lost 6 bases, and 5 bases stayed unmatched. Per germline, CDR1 SGHNT and CDR2 YENEEA. The CDR3 is 15 residues long. CDR3 in amino acids: CASSLASDRVNTIYF. The CDR3 nucleotides are TGTGCCAGCAGCTTAGCCTCGGACAGGGTAAACACCATATATTTT. The full variable domain, rest sourced from reference TRBV11-3 and TRBJ1-3, is EAGVVQSPRYKIIEKKQPVAFWCNPISGHNTLYWYLQNLGQGPELLIRYENEEAVDDSQLPKDRFSAERLKGVDSTLKIQPAELGDSAVYLCASSLASDRVNTIYFGEGSWLTVV.

As regards this clone: The junction departs from germline at one end; a sequencing error may be responsible. This sequence joins TRBV28 and TRBJ1-5, with D possibly being TRBD1 (5 bases). The CDR3 contains 16 residues. CDR1 and CDR2 (germline): MDHEN, SYDVKM. This CDR3 reads CACSYSGRGSNQPKHF. The CDR3 nucleotides are TGTGCCTGCAGTTACTCCGGACGGGGGAGCAATCAGCCCAAGCATTTT. The variable domain in full, with the rest retrieved from reference TRBV28 and TRBJ1-5, is DVKVTQSSRYLVKRTGEKVFLECVQDMDHENMFWYRQDPGLGLRLIYFSYDVKMKEKGDIPEGYSVSREKKERFSLILESASTNQTSMYLCACSYSGRGSNQPKHFGDGTRLSIL.

By share, this clone ranks as medium-sized. The J gene is TRBJ1-1, the V gene TRBV20-1; tentatively, D is TRBD1 (6 bases). Trimming removed 5 bases from V and 5 bases from J, with 15 bases in between. This CDR3 is built from 13 residues. Germline V gives CDR1 DFQATT, CDR2 SNEGSKA (reference sequence). CDR3 protein: CSASPRGTTEAFF. In DNA, the CDR3 is TGCAGTGCTTCCCCGCGGGGGACAACTGAAGCTTTCTTT.

The sample holds a few counts of this clone. The chain employs TRBV6-2 or TRBV6-3 and TRBJ2-1; the match to TRBD2 covers 12 bases. The germline V gene has CDR1 MNHEY and CDR2 SVGEGT. The junction had 12 bases not matched to a gene; V was cut back by 3 bases and J by 9 bases. This CDR3 spans 17 amino acids. Here the CDR3 reads CASSYYPASGGAVEQFF. CDR3 DNA: TGTGCCAGCAGTTATTACCCGGCTAGCGGGGGGGCCGTTGAGCAGTTCTTC.

This clone was observed at least ten times. A clone one base away is much larger, so this may be a read error. The chain employs TRBV11-3 and TRBJ1-6, with 8 bases aligning to TRBD1. The CDR3 contains 15 residues. CDR1 is SGHNT and CDR2 is YENEEA in the germline V gene. The CDR3 spells CAGSRQGNYNSPLHF. The CDR3 DNA reads TGTGCCGGCAGCCGACAGGGGAACTATAATTCACCCCTCCACTTT.

Many counts were recorded for this clone. V gene TRBV5-1 combines with J gene TRBJ2-3; TRBD2 aligns across 9 bases. V shed 1 base and J 4 bases; nucleotides not matched to a gene: 7. In germline, CDR1 is SGHRS, CDR2 YFSETQ. The CDR3 totals 16 residues. CDR3 in amino acids: CASSLRPGGGADTQYF. Here the CDR3 DNA reads TGCGCCAGCAGCTTGAGACCTGGCGGGGGGGCAGATACGCAGTATTTT.